This TCR beta chain was captured by sequencing in a study of siplizumab effects on memory and regulatory T cells. General study points: Alloreactive sequences whose origin lay in unstimulated CD4+ memory cells were significantly reduced by siplizumab.

TCRdb's table, derived via immunoSEQ multiplex PCR, lists solely in-frame clones and lacks some. Of over 90,000 clones listed, 80% to 95% were seen once; the top ten hold 1% to 1.3%. V was trimmed by 3 bases and J by 4 bases, leaving 13 bases between them. The CDR3 is made up of 14 amino acids. Germline V lookup: CDR1 GTSNPN, CDR2 SVGIG (reference sequence). This clone has only a few counts. What it binds is unknown. This TCR derives from a human donor in good health. Sequencing was done on a sample of CD4+ T cells sorted from blood. The rearrangement links TRBV30 to TRBJ1-5, with TRBD1 as a possible D gene (5 bases). This CDR3 reads CAWSGQGWNQPQHF. The CDR3 DNA is TGTGCCTGGAGCGGCCAGGGCTGGAATCAGCCCCAGCATTTT.